One and the same sample provided the 27 T cell receptor beta chains below, sequenced in a study of shared clonotypes between healthy human individuals. Clones were sequenced by immunoSEQ multiplex PCR, and TCRdb holds only the in-frame ones, with some missing. There are 1,400,000 or so clones in the sample; just under 99% occur only once, and 0.36% lies in the top ten. Material: naive CD4+ T cells sorted from blood. Noted subset: CD45RA+ positively selected. The receptors derive from a man aged 30 to 45 in good health.

The chain combines TRBV2 with TRBJ2-5, with TRBD2 matching over 8 bases. V shed 6 bases, J shed 5 bases, and the junction held 8 bases outside the gene matches. The germline CDR1 and CDR2 sequences are SNHLY and FYNNEI. The CDR3 extends over 14 amino acids. In nucleotides, the CDR3 is TGTGCCAGCAGGCCGACTAGCGCGGTCGAGACCCAGTACTTC. It codes for CASRPTSAVETQYF.

This sequence joins TRBV5-1 and TRBJ2-4; D call uncertain. The CDR3 totals 17 residues. V was pared by 0 bases and J by 0 bases, with 13 bases between. CDR1 is SGHRS, CDR2 YFSETQ, per germline. The CDR3 spells CASSLGLDRLAKNIQYF. CDR3 nucleotide sequence: TGCGCCAGCAGCTTGGGCCTTGATAGACTAGCCAAAAACATTCAGTACTTC.

This chain joins TRBV2 and TRBJ2-3; D is perhaps TRBD1 or TRBD2 (5 bases each). CDR1 is SNHLY, CDR2 FYNNEI, per germline. This CDR3 is built from 13 residues. The ends were cut back, 9 bases at V and 2 bases at J, with 12 bases in the middle. This CDR3 is CASVGRTTDTQYF. The CDR3 coding sequence is TGTGCCAGTGTGGGACGGACCACAGATACGCAGTATTTT.

This clone was found once. The chain is built from TRBV11-2 and TRBJ1-1, with unresolved D. The germline V and J ends were trimmed by 3 bases and 5 bases, with 13 bases remaining between them. Looked up from germline, CDR1 is SGHAT and CDR2 is FQNNGV. CDR3 size: 14 residues. In nucleotides, the CDR3 is TGTGCCAGCAGCTTGGGAGGGCGCAAAACTGAAGCTTTCTTT. Translated: CASSLGGRKTEAFF.

The chain combines TRBV9 with TRBJ1-2, with 8 positions matching TRBD1. The CDR3 loop spans 15 amino acids. V was clipped by 4 bases and J by 0 bases; unmatched bases: 5. Germline V gene sequence: CDR1 SGDLS, CDR2 YYNGEE. CDR3 nucleotide sequence: TGTGCCAGCAGCTTCTGGACAGGGTCTAACTATGGCTACACCTTC. The encoded protein is CASSFWTGSNYGYTF.

The CDR3 nucleotides are TGTGCCAGCAGCAGACTAGCGGGAGTAGTCCAAGAGACCCAGTACTTC. This gives the protein CASSRLAGVVQETQYF. This chain uses TRBV2 with TRBJ2-5; 12 positions match TRBD2. This CDR3 contains 16 residues. V was clipped by 6 bases and J by 1 base; unmatched bases: 6. Germline V gene lookup returns CDR1 SNHLY and CDR2 FYNNEI.

This clone appeared once. The chain carries TRBV10-2 and TRBJ2-3, with 8 bases identical to TRBD2. With V trimmed by 5 bases and J by 3 bases, 7 bases remained unmatched. There are 15 residues in the CDR3. Germline V gene lookup returns CDR1 WSHSY and CDR2 SAAADI. CDR3 residues: CASSPLSGKTDTQYF. As DNA, the CDR3 is TGCGCCAGCAGTCCCCTTAGCGGGAAGACAGATACGCAGTATTTT.

This clone was observed once. CDR3 region: CASSQEGVGGPGDTQYF. The CDR3 DNA reads as TGCGCCAGCAGCCAAGAGGGGGTGGGAGGGCCAGGAGATACGCAGTATTTT. The chain uses TRBV4-3 and TRBJ2-3; 7 bases are shared with TRBD2. The V and J ends lost 0 bases and 5 bases, in that order; junction bases with no gene match: 11. Germline loops: CDR1 LGHNA, CDR2 YSLEER. The CDR3 has 17 residues.

The rearrangement links TRBV2 to TRBJ2-7; TRBD2 matches at 7 bases. Germline-derived CDR1 and CDR2 are SNHLY and FYNNEI. Germline trimming cut 6 bases from V and 2 bases from J; bases unmatched to any gene: 4. There are 13 residues in the CDR3. In DNA, the CDR3 is TGTGCCAGCAGGGGGAGGGTCCCCTACGAGCAGTACTTC. Residues: CASRGRVPYEQYF.

The J gene is TRBJ1-2, the V gene TRBV7-3, with D perhaps TRBD1 (5 bases). Trimming left V 7 bases short and J 8 bases short, with 29 bases between. Germline CDR1 SGHTA, CDR2 FQGTGA. This CDR3 region has 17 residues. The CDR3 sequence: CASIHPWPRPGRLGYTF. The CDR3, as DNA: TGTGCCAGCATCCACCCCTGGCCCCGCCCGGGACGTTTAGGCTACACCTTC.

The V and J genes are TRBV14 and TRBJ1-2; D not resolved. V lost 0 bases to trimming and J lost 2 bases, with 10 bases between them. CDR3 length: 15 residues. Germline V gene sequence: CDR1 SGHDN, CDR2 FVKESK. DNA for the CDR3: TGTGCCAGCAGCCAAGAACCAAACAGAAACTATGGCTACACCTTC. It yields the protein CASSQEPNRNYGYTF.

The rearrangement uses TRBV9 and TRBJ1-4, with D tentatively TRBD1 (5 bases). V was cut by 4 bases and J by 3 bases, with 16 bases left in between. Germline CDR1 SGDLS, CDR2 YYNGEE. This CDR3 has 16 residues. The CDR3 reads CASSPPPGRANEKLFF. The CDR3 DNA reads TGTGCCAGCAGCCCGCCCCCAGGGAGGGCTAATGAAAAACTGTTTTTT.

On this clone itself: The sample contains more than one DNA sequence encoding this CDR3. The V and J genes are TRBV30 and TRBJ2-1; unclear D gene. This CDR3 region has 13 residues. V lost 1 base and J lost 3, with 7 bases in between. In germline, CDR1 is GTSNPN, CDR2 SVGIG (reference sequence). Written as DNA, the CDR3 is TGTGCCTGGAGTGAAACGAGCTACAATGAGCAGTTCTTC. The encoded protein is CAWSETSYNEQFF.

The chain is built from TRBV14 and TRBJ2-1; 11 bases are shared with TRBD2. CDR3 length: 17 amino acids. The germline V gene has CDR1 SGHDN and CDR2 FVKESK. V shed 6 bases, J shed 1 base, and the junction held 8 bases outside the gene matches. The CDR3 is CASSRGLAGTSYNEQFF. The CDR3, as DNA: TGTGCCAGCAGTCGAGGACTAGCGGGCACATCCTACAATGAGCAGTTCTTC.

V gene TRBV28 combines with J gene TRBJ1-5; unclear D gene. The CDR3 covers 14 residues. V gave up 4 bases and J gave up 3 bases, with 10 bases separating them. Germline lookup yields CDR1 MDHEN and CDR2 SYDVKM. The CDR3 coding sequence is TGTGCCAGCAGTTGGTTGCAGAACAATCAGCCCCAGCATTTT. Protein: CASSWLQNNQPQHF.

The chain combines TRBV7-3 with TRBJ2-7, with TRBD2 matching over 12 bases. Germline CDR1 reads SGHTA; CDR2 reads FQGTGA. J gave up 1 base and V 6 bases, and 1 base lay outside the gene matches. CDR3 length: 14 amino acids. The CDR3 is CASSLAGGSYEQYF. The CDR3 DNA follows: TGTGCCAGCAGTCTAGCGGGAGGGTCCTACGAGCAGTACTTC.

The chain is built from TRBV10-2 and TRBJ2-7, with D unclear. This CDR3 spans 12 amino acids. The V and J ends lost 2 bases and 3 bases respectively, with 5 bases between them. The germline gives CDR1 WSHSY, CDR2 SAAADI. DNA of the CDR3: TGCGCCAGCAGTGAGCATAGCTACGAGCAGTACTTC. This translates into CASSEHSYEQYF.

The chain combines TRBV20-1 with TRBJ2-3; TRBD1 agrees at 7 bases. The junction had 7 bases not matched to a gene; V was cut back by 6 bases and J by 10 bases. This CDR3 contains 11 residues. Looked up from germline, CDR1 is DFQATT and CDR2 is SNEGSKA (reference sequence). Written as DNA, the CDR3 is TGCAGTGCAACCCGGACAGGAGCGCAGTATTTT. This gives the protein CSATRTGAQYF.

In the case of this clone: This sample also contains other DNA sequences that code for the same CDR3. The chain joins TRBV7-2 to TRBJ1-4, with a tentative D call TRBD1 (5 bases). Trimming removed 5 bases from V and 3 bases from J, with 10 bases in between. The CDR3 loop spans 14 amino acids. Per the germline V gene, CDR1 is SGHTA and CDR2 is FQGNSA. The CDR3 DNA reads TGTGCCAGCAGCCCCGGGGGAGCTAATGAAAAACTGTTTTTT. Its protein product is CASSPGGANEKLFF. Supplemented by reference TRBV7-2 and TRBJ1-4, the full variable domain reads GAGVSQSPSNKVTEKGKDVELRCDPISGHTALYWYRQSLGQGLEFLIYFQGNSAPDKSGLPSDRFSAERTGGSVSTLTIQRTQQEDSAVYLCASSPGGANEKLFFGSGTQLSVL.

This clone was counted a few times. The same CDR3 also results from other DNA sequences found in this sample. The CDR3 region is CASSLSNYGYTF. The CDR3 nucleotides are TGTGCCAGCAGCTTGTCCAACTATGGCTACACCTTC. The chain links TRBV5-4 to TRBJ1-2; D is unclear. V shed 1 base and J shed 2 bases, with 3 bases lying between them. The CDR3 runs 12 residues. Germline assignment: CDR1 SGHNT and CDR2 YYREEE (reference sequence).

About this clone itself: The identical CDR3 is also encoded by other nucleotide sequences in the sample. The rearrangement uses TRBV2 and TRBJ2-1; D is undetermined. The CDR3 is 11 residues long. The V gene's germline CDR1 is SNHLY and CDR2 FYNNEI. The V end was cut by 7 bases, the J end by 3 bases, with 4 bases between. Here the CDR3 reads CASIYYNEQFF. The CDR3 region has the DNA TGTGCCAGCATTTACTACAATGAGCAGTTCTTC. The full variable domain, with the rest looked up from reference TRBV2 and TRBJ2-1, is EPEVTQTPSHQVTQMGQEVILRCVPISNHLYFYWYRQILGQKVEFLVSFYNNEISEKSEIFDDQFSVERPDGSNFTLKIRSTKLEDSAMYFCASIYYNEQFFGPGTRLTVL.

V and J are TRBV19 and TRBJ1-5; 7 bases map to TRBD1. V gave up 7 bases and J gave up 0 bases; unmatched junction bases: 6. CDR3 length equals 15 residues. Germline lookup yields CDR1 LNHDA and CDR2 SQIVND (reference sequence). CDR3 residues: CASTYRGPSNQPQHF. The CDR3 region has the DNA TGTGCCAGTACGTACAGGGGTCCTAGCAATCAGCCCCAGCATTTT.

The chain employs TRBV7-2 and TRBJ2-7; no firm D call. Germline CDR1 and CDR2: SGHTA and FQGNSA. There are 13 residues in the CDR3. The V and J ends lost 3 bases and 7 bases respectively, with 13 bases between them. CDR3 nucleotides: TGTGCCAGCAGCTTCACAGTGGAGAGTGAGCAGTACTTC. The encoded protein is CASSFTVESEQYF.

This chain links TRBV5-6 with TRBJ1-4, with a weak D call TRBD1 (5 bases). Trimming cost V 4 bases and J 6 bases, with 22 bases left between them. The germline CDR1 and CDR2 sequences are SGHDT and YYEEEE. CDR3 size: 17 residues. CDR3 region: CASSTPTGTGRDEKLFF. CDR3 coding DNA: TGTGCCAGCAGCACACCTACCGGGACCGGGAGGGATGAAAAACTGTTTTTT. Full variable domain (outside the CDR3, taken from reference TRBV5-6 and TRBJ1-4): DAGVTQSPTHLIKTRGQQVTLRCSPKSGHDTVSWYQQALGQGPQFIFQYYEEEERQRGNFPDRFSGHQFPNYSSELNVNALLLGDSALYLCASSTPTGTGRDEKLFFGSGTQLSVL.

The rearrangement links TRBV7-9 to TRBJ1-1; 7 bases fit TRBD1. The ends lost 5 bases at V and 8 bases at J; junction bases unmatched: 8. The germline CDR1 and CDR2 sequences are SEHNR and FQNEAQ (reference sequence). The CDR3 spans 13 residues. CDR3 DNA: TGTGCCAGCAGCCCATACTCGGACAGGGAAGCTTTCTTT. Its translation is CASSPYSDREAFF.

The chain is built from TRBV18 and TRBJ1-1, with a weak D call TRBD1 (5 bases). Per germline, CDR1 KGHSH and CDR2 LQKENI. Trimming took 3 bases from V and 6 from J, leaving 14 bases between them. This CDR3 region has 14 residues. CDR3 coding DNA: TGTGCCAGCTCACCGGTTCAGGGTGCTGCTGAAGCTTTCTTT. Its translation is CASSPVQGAAEAFF.

This sequence joins TRBV27 and TRBJ2-1; the D gene could be TRBD1 or TRBD2 (5 bases each). This CDR3 contains 15 residues. The germline V gene has CDR1 MNHEY and CDR2 SMNVEV (reference sequence). V dropped 4 bases and J dropped 5 bases, with 15 bases sitting between them. The CDR3 nucleotides are TGTGCCAGCAGTTCCGGGACGAGGGCCCACAATGAGCAGTTCTTC. It yields the protein CASSSGTRAHNEQFF.